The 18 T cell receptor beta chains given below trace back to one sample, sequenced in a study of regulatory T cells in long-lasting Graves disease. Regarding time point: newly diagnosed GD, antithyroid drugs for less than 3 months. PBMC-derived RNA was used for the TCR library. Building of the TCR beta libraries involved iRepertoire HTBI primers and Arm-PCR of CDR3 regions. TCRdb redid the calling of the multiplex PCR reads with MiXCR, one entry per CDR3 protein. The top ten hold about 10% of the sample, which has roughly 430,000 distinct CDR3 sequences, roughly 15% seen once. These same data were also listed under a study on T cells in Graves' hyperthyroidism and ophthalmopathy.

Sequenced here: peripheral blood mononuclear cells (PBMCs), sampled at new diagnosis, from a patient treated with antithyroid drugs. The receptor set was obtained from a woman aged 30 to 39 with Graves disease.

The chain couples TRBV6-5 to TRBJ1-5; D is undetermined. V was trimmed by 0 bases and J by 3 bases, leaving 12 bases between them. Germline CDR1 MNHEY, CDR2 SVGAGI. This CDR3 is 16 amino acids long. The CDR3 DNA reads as TGTGCCAGCAGTTACTCGAGGGAAGTTCCCAATCAGCCCCAGCATTTT. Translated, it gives CASSYSREVPNQPQHF.

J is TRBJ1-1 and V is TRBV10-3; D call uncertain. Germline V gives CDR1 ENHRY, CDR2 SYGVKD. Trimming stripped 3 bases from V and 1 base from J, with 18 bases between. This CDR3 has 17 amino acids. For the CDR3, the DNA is TGTGCCATCAGTGATCAAGCCAGTCTACCCCGGAACACTGAAGCTTTCTTT. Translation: CAISDQASLPRNTEAFF.

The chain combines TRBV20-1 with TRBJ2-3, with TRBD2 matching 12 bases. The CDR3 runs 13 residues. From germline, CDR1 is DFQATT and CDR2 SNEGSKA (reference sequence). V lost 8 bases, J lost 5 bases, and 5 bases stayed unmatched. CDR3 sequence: CSHGLAGQDTQYF. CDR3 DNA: TGCAGTCACGGACTAGCGGGACAAGATACGCAGTATTTT.

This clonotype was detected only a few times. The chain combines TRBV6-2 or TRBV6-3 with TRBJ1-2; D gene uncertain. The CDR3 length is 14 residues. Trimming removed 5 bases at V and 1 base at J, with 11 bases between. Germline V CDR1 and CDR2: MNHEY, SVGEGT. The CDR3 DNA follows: TGTGCCAGCAGTCCACGACGGGTTAACTATGGCTACACCTTC. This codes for CASSPRRVNYGYTF.

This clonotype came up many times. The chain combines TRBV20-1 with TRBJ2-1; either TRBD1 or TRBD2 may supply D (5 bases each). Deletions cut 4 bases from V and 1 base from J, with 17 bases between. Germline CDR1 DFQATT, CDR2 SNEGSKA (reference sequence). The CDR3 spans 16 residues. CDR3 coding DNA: TGCAGTGCTATGGCGATAGGGACCCAGTCCTACAATGAGCAGTTCTTC. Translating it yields CSAMAIGTQSYNEQFF.

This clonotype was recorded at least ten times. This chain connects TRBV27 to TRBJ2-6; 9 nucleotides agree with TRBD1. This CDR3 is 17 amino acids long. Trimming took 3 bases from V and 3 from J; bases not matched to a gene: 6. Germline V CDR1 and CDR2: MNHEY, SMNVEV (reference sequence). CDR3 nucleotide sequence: TGTGCCAGCAGTTTTTTGGACAGGGGATATGGGGCCAACGTCCTGACTTTC. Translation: CASSFLDRGYGANVLTF.

CDR3 DNA sequence: TGTGCCAGCAGCCCAGCGAGGAGGGACAGCCCATCGATAGCCAAAAACATTCAGTACTTC. Translating it yields CASSPARRDSPSIAKNIQYF. The chain is built from TRBV7-9 and TRBJ2-4; weak D call: TRBD1 (7 bases). Per the germline V gene, CDR1 is SEHNR and CDR2 is FQNEAQ (reference sequence). The CDR3 contains 20 residues. V was clipped by 5 bases and J by 0 bases, with 26 bases between them.

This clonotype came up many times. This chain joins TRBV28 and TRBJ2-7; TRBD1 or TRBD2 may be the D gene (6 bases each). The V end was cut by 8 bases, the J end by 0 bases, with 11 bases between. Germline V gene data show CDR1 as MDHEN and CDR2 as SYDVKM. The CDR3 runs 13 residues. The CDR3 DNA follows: TGTGCCAGCCGGGGGCACGGCTCCTACGAGCAGTACTTC. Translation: CASRGHGSYEQYF.

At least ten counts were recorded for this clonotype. For the CDR3, the DNA is TGTGCCAGCACCGACATGAGGTTTGCAACTAATGAAAAACTGTTTTTT. It codes for CASTDMRFATNEKLFF. This chain joins TRBV2 and TRBJ1-4; D uncertain. The CDR3 consists of 16 residues. The germline V and J ends were trimmed by 7 bases and 0 bases, with 15 bases remaining between them. Germline CDR1 and CDR2: SNHLY and FYNNEI.

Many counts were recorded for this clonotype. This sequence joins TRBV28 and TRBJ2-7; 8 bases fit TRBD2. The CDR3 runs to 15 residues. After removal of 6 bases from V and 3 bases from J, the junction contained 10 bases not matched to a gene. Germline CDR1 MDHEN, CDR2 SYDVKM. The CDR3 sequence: CASRPSAGAVYEQYF. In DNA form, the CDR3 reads TGTGCCAGCAGGCCCTCAGCGGGAGCGGTCTACGAGCAGTACTTC.

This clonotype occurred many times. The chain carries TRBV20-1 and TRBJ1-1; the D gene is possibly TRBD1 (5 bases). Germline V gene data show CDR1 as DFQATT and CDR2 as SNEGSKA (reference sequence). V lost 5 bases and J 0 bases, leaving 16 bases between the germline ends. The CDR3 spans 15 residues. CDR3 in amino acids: CSAWDQNPMNTEAFF. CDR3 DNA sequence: TGCAGTGCTTGGGACCAGAATCCGATGAACACTGAAGCTTTCTTT.

This CDR3 reads CASTTDFHNEQFF. The CDR3 nucleotides read TGTGCCAGCACTACGGACTTCCACAATGAGCAGTTCTTC. This chain joins TRBV5-6 and TRBJ2-1; maybe TRBD2 (5 bases). This CDR3 spans 13 amino acids. Germline-derived CDR1 and CDR2 are SGHDT and YYEEEE. Trimming stripped 6 bases from V and 5 bases from J, with 12 bases between.

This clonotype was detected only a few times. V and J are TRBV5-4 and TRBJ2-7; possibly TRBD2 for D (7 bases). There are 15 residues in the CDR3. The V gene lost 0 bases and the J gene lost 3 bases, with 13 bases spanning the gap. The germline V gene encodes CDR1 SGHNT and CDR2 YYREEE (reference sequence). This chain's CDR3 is CASSLEGGRNYEQYF. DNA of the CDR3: TGTGCCAGCAGCTTGGAGGGGGGGAGGAACTACGAGCAGTACTTC.

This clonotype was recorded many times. CDR3 coding DNA: TGTGCCAGCAGTCTCGACAGGGAGGGCACAGATACGCAGTATTTT. Protein product: CASSLDREGTDTQYF. The chain uses TRBV28 and TRBJ2-3; maybe TRBD1 (7 bases). The germline V gene encodes CDR1 MDHEN and CDR2 SYDVKM. Deletions cut 5 bases from V and 1 base from J, with 13 bases between. CDR3 length equals 15 residues.

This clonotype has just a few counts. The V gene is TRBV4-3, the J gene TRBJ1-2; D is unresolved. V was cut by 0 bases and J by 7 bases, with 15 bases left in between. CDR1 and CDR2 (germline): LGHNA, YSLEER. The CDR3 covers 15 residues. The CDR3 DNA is TGCGCCAGCAGCCAAGACCCGACACCAACCAGTGGCTACACCTTC. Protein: CASSQDPTPTSGYTF.

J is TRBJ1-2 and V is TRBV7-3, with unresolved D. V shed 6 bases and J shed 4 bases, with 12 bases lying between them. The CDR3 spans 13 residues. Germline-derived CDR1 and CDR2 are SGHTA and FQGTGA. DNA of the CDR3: TGTGCCAGCAGTCATGCTAGTGGCTATGGCTACACCTTC. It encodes CASSHASGYGYTF. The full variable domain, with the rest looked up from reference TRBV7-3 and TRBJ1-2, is GAGVSQTPSNKVTEKGKYVELRCDPISGHTALYWYRQSLGQGPEFLIYFQGTGAADDSGLPNDRFFAVRPEGSVSTLKIQRTERGDSAVYLCASSHASGYGYTFGSGTRLTVV.

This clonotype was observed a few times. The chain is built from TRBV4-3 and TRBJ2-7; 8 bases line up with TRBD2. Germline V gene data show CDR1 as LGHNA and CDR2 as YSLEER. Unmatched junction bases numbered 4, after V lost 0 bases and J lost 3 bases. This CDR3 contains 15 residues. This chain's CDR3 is CASSQDHSGSYEQYF. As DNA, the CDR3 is TGCGCCAGCAGCCAAGATCACAGCGGGAGCTACGAGCAGTACTTC.

CDR3 residues: CASSPGGPQHF. The CDR3, as DNA: TGTGCCAGTAGCCCTGGGGGACCCCAGCATTTT. The rearrangement links TRBV19 to TRBJ1-5; tentatively, D is TRBD1 (5 bases). Germline assignment: CDR1 LNHDA and CDR2 SQIVND (reference sequence). V was shortened by 6 bases and J by 10 bases, with 10 bases between the two germline ends. The CDR3 is 11 residues long.